The 18 T cell receptor beta chains below all came from one sample that was sequenced in a study of OX40 agonist ivuxolimab in advanced cancers. Produced via immunoSEQ multiplex PCR; TCRdb's table is partial and in-frame only. The sample lists about 68,000 clones, 85% to 90% occurring once. Sequences were derived from CD4+ or CD8+ T cells sorted from blood, sampled in a trial of the OX40 agonist ivuxolimab. These receptors were collected from an adult with an advanced solid tumor such as melanoma, head and neck, liver or kidney cancer.

This chain links TRBV7-2 with TRBJ1-2; D possibly corresponds to TRBD1 (5 bases). Trimming cost V 5 bases and J 8 bases, with 15 bases left between them. Looked up from germline, CDR1 is SGHTA and CDR2 is FQGNSA. This CDR3 has 13 amino acids. CDR3 DNA: TGTGCCAGCAGCCAGGGACCAAAAAAGGGCTACACCTTC. Protein sequence: CASSQGPKKGYTF.

J is TRBJ2-7 and V is TRBV4-3; D is unresolved. The V end was cut by 1 base, the J end by 1 base, with 5 bases between. Germline-derived CDR1 and CDR2 are LGHNA and YSLEER. CDR3 length: 13 residues. The CDR3 sequence is CASSQVGSYEQYF. The CDR3 nucleotides read TGCGCCAGCAGCCAAGTAGGGTCCTACGAGCAGTACTTC.

The chain recombines TRBV7-2 with TRBJ2-3; 11 bases match TRBD2. CDR3 size: 15 residues. CDR1 SGHTA and CDR2 FQGNSA come from the germline V gene. Trimming cost V 5 bases and J 10 bases; bases outside gene matches: 11. CDR3 residues: CASSQIAGGPWPQYF. The CDR3 nucleotides are TGTGCCAGCAGCCAAATAGCGGGGGGGCCCTGGCCGCAGTATTTT.

Only one count was recorded for this clone. V gene TRBV6-5 combines with J gene TRBJ2-1; 7 bases line up with TRBD2. Per the germline V gene, CDR1 is MNHEY and CDR2 is SVGAGI. This CDR3 comprises 15 residues. After removal of 5 bases from V and 10 bases from J, the junction contained 14 bases not matched to a gene. CDR3 region: CASSTASGRLGEQFF. The CDR3 coding sequence is TGTGCCAGCAGTACCGCTAGCGGTCGCCTTGGGGAGCAGTTCTTC.

The V and J genes are TRBV5-4 and TRBJ2-2; D gene unclear. With 4 bases removed from V and 6 bases from J, the gap between germline ends came to 28 bases. Germline CDR1 reads SGHNT; CDR2 reads YYREEE (reference sequence). This CDR3 is built from 19 residues. The CDR3 loop is CASSTTGPLGLPQPGELFF. CDR3 sequence (DNA): TGTGCCAGCAGCACGACCGGGCCGTTGGGCCTCCCCCAACCCGGGGAGCTGTTTTTT.

This chain connects TRBV7-9 to TRBJ1-1, with D maybe TRBD1 (5 bases). CDR1 and CDR2 from the germline V gene are SEHNR and FQNEAQ (reference sequence). V dropped 5 bases and J dropped 5 bases, with 18 bases sitting between them. The CDR3 runs 15 residues. CDR3 DNA sequence: TGTGCCAGCAGCCGCCGGGGGGGTGCGGGTACTGAAGCTTTCTTT. Translation: CASSRRGGAGTEAFF.

The J gene is TRBJ1-4, the V gene TRBV19, with 10 bases matching TRBD1. Germline V CDR1 and CDR2: LNHDA, SQIVND (reference sequence). The CDR3 runs to 18 residues. V trimming: 5 bases; J trimming: 2 bases; junction bases outside the gene matches: 11. In DNA, the CDR3 is TGTGCCAGTAGTTCAAACCGGGACAGGGGCTTCACTAATGAAAAACTGTTTTTT. It codes for CASSSNRDRGFTNEKLFF.

This clone was counted between two and nine times. The chain employs TRBV27 and TRBJ1-2; maybe TRBD1 (5 bases). Trimming left V 3 bases short and J 3 bases short, with 8 bases between. In germline, CDR1 is MNHEY, CDR2 SMNVEV (reference sequence). CDR3 length equals 13 residues. In DNA, the CDR3 is TGTGCCAGCAGTTTGCAGGGAGACTATGGCTACACCTTC. Translating gives CASSLQGDYGYTF.

The genes are TRBV5-1 and TRBJ1-5; no definite D call. Per the germline V gene, CDR1 is SGHRS and CDR2 is YFSETQ. This CDR3 contains 13 residues. Trimming cost V 0 bases and J 7 bases, with 8 bases left between them. The DNA of the CDR3 is TGCGCCAGCAGCTTGGAGGGATCCCAGCCCCAGCATTTT. It is translated as CASSLEGSQPQHF.

J is TRBJ2-7 and V is TRBV6-5, with a weak D call TRBD2 (5 bases). Per the germline V gene, CDR1 is MNHEY and CDR2 is SVGAGI. Trimming removed 2 bases at V and 6 bases at J, with 11 bases between. The CDR3 has 13 residues. The CDR3 loop reads CASSYIKGSEQYF. DNA for the CDR3: TGTGCCAGCAGTTACATAAAAGGGAGCGAGCAGTACTTC.

The chain recombines TRBV9 with TRBJ2-7, with TRBD1 as a possible D gene (5 bases). CDR1 is SGDLS and CDR2 is YYNGEE in the germline V gene. V was shortened by 0 bases and J by 6 bases, with 13 bases between the two germline ends. The CDR3 is made up of 14 amino acids. The CDR3 DNA sequence: TGTGCCAGCAGCGTAGCAGGACAATGGGGCGAGCAGTACTTC. Protein sequence: CASSVAGQWGEQYF.

The chain links TRBV6-5 to TRBJ1-3; the match to TRBD1 covers 7 bases. Per the germline V gene, CDR1 is MNHEY and CDR2 is SVGAGI. The CDR3 is 14 amino acids. With 10 bases clipped from V and 4 bases from J, the junction kept 10 bases outside the gene matches. The CDR3 spells CATVGRGQGNTIYF. CDR3 nucleotide sequence: TGTGCCACCGTCGGGAGGGGGCAAGGAAACACCATATATTTT.

This sequence joins TRBV11-3 and TRBJ2-1, with D perhaps TRBD2 (5 bases). With 4 bases removed from V and 2 bases from J, the gap between germline ends came to 6 bases. CDR3 length equals 13 residues. CDR1 SGHNT and CDR2 YENEEA come from the germline V gene. CDR3 in DNA: TGTGCCAGCAGCTCGGAGGCCTACAATGAGCAGTTCTTC. This translates into CASSSEAYNEQFF.

The CDR3: CASSPNDRVFAPLHF. CDR3 nucleotides: TGTGCCAGCAGCCCCAACGACAGGGTGTTTGCACCCCTCCACTTT. V is TRBV5-6 and J is TRBJ1-6; TRBD1 matches at 7 bases. This CDR3 is 15 amino acids long. After removal of 4 bases from V and 11 bases from J, the junction contained 12 bases not matched to a gene. The V gene's germline CDR1 is SGHDT and CDR2 YYEEEE.

The table lists this clone with a count of one. The chain combines TRBV19 with TRBJ1-1; possibly TRBD1 for D (6 bases). The CDR3 extends over 13 amino acids. Germline V gene data show CDR1 as LNHDA and CDR2 as SQIVND (reference sequence). V was clipped by 4 bases and J by 5 bases, with 11 bases between them. CDR3 nucleotide sequence: TGTGCCAGTAGTACACAGGGAGTAACTGAAGCTTTCTTT. It yields the protein CASSTQGVTEAFF.

This clone was recorded only once. CDR3 bases: TGCAGCGTTGTACCGGGCGGGGGAACTGAAGCTTTCTTT. Translated: CSVVPGGGTEAFF. The chain has TRBV29-1 and TRBJ1-1, with D perhaps matching TRBD1 (5 bases). Germline assignment: CDR1 SQVTM and CDR2 ANQGSEA. The V and J ends lost 4 bases and 5 bases respectively, with 14 bases between them. This CDR3 spans 13 amino acids. Full variable domain (missing parts from reference TRBV29-1 and TRBJ1-1): SAVISQKPSRDICQRGTSLTIQCQVDSQVTMMFWYRQQPGQSLTLIATANQGSEATYESGFVIDKFPISRPNLTFSTLTVSNMSPEDSSIYLCSVVPGGGTEAFFGQGTRLTVV.

The genes are TRBV19 and TRBJ1-6; the D gene is possibly TRBD1 (6 bases). Between the trimmed V and J ends, which lost 6 bases and 0 bases, there was a span of 21 bases. The CDR3 consists of 19 residues. CDR1 and CDR2 from the germline V gene are LNHDA and SQIVND (reference sequence). CDR3 in DNA: TGTGCCAGTAGCCGGGATTTGACAGGACAATTCTCCTATAATTCACCCCTCCACTTT. Encoded protein: CASSRDLTGQFSYNSPLHF.

The chain has TRBV7-8 and TRBJ2-2; the match to TRBD1 covers 8 bases. CDR1 and CDR2 from the germline V gene are SGHVS and FQNEAQ. V lost 4 bases and J lost 7; bases outside the gene matches: 2. The CDR3 is 13 residues long. The CDR3 here is CASSSDRGGELFF. In DNA, the CDR3 is TGTGCCAGCAGCTCCGACAGGGGCGGGGAGCTGTTTTTT.